This is a list of T cell receptor beta chains from one sample in a study of cytomegalovirus exposure and HLA in healthy donors. The table came from immunoSEQ multiplex PCR; TCRdb's copy has only in-frame clones and leaves some out. Here the sample table reports about 120,000 clones. The specimen was PBMCs. The receptors shown here come from a man in his late teens or twenties in good health and CMV-seronegative. The CDR3 runs from the conserved cysteine through the conserved F or W. D genes are given only for firm matches.

J gene: TRBJ1-1
V gene: TRBV20-1
D gene: -
CDR3 protein: CSADRLGGAFF
CDR3 DNA: TGCAGTGCTGACCGGCTAGGTGGAGCTTTCTTT

J gene: TRBJ2-7
V gene: TRBV2
D gene: -
CDR3 protein: CASSSRHGLTYEQYF
CDR3 DNA: TGTGCCAGCAGTTCACGACACGGATTAACCTACGAGCAGTACTTC

J gene: TRBJ1-6
V gene: TRBV4-1
D gene: -
CDR3 protein: CASSQDGAGRGNSPLHF
CDR3 DNA: TGCGCCAGCAGCCAAGATGGTGCCGGACGGGGGAATTCACCCCTCCACTTT

J gene: TRBJ2-1
V gene: TRBV7-2
D gene: -
CDR3 protein: CASSLAGSYNEQFF
CDR3 DNA: TGTGCCAGCAGCTTGGCGGGCTCCTACAATGAGCAGTTCTTC

J gene: TRBJ1-1
V gene: TRBV18
D gene: -
CDR3 protein: CASSPLDRGNTEAFF
CDR3 DNA: TGTGCCAGCTCACCACTGGACCGGGGGAACACTGAAGCTTTCTTT

J gene: TRBJ1-2
V gene: TRBV5-1
D gene: TRBD1
CDR3 protein: CASSPGQGAWGYTF
CDR3 DNA: TGCGCCAGCAGCCCAGGACAGGGGGCTTGGGGCTACACCTTC

J gene: TRBJ2-7
V gene: TRBV5-4
D gene: TRBD1
CDR3 protein: CASSLGQVGQGTYEQYF
CDR3 DNA: TGTGCCAGCAGCTTGGGACAAGTCGGACAGGGGACCTACGAGCAGTACTTC

J gene: TRBJ2-7
V gene: TRBV2
D gene: -
CDR3 protein: CASREGQIYEQYF
CDR3 DNA: TGTGCCAGCAGGGAGGGACAGATCTACGAGCAGTACTTC

J gene: TRBJ2-5
V gene: TRBV7-9
D gene: TRBD1
CDR3 protein: CASSYRQGQETQYF
CDR3 DNA: TGTGCCAGCAGCTACCGACAGGGGCAAGAGACCCAGTACTTC

J gene: TRBJ1-4
V gene: TRBV28
D gene: TRBD1
CDR3 protein: CASSLLGTGGEKLFF
CDR3 DNA: TGTGCCAGCAGTTTACTAGGGACAGGGGGCGAAAAACTGTTTTTT

J gene: TRBJ1-2
V gene: TRBV5-4
D gene: TRBD1
CDR3 protein: CASTPGAGQGIGGYTF
CDR3 DNA: TGTGCCAGCACCCCAGGGGCGGGACAGGGGATAGGGGGCTACACCTTC

J gene: TRBJ2-3
V gene: TRBV5-8
D gene: TRBD2
CDR3 protein: CASSLLGTSGAGTQYF
CDR3 DNA: TGTGCCAGCAGCTTGTTGGGGACTAGCGGTGCGGGTACGCAGTATTTT

J gene: TRBJ2-3
V gene: TRBV28
D gene: TRBD2
CDR3 protein: CASRDGTSGRPLSTDTQYF
CDR3 DNA: TGTGCCAGCAGGGATGGGACTAGCGGGAGGCCGTTAAGCACAGATACGCAGTATTTT

J gene: TRBJ1-4
V gene: TRBV7-7
D gene: -
CDR3 protein: CASSPYRGEKLFF
CDR3 DNA: TGTGCTAGCAGCCCTTACAGAGGGGAAAAACTGTTTTTT

J gene: TRBJ1-1
V gene: TRBV5-1
D gene: -
CDR3 protein: CASSLGAPNTEAFF
CDR3 DNA: TGCGCCAGCAGCTTGGGAGCCCCGAACACTGAAGCTTTCTTT

J gene: TRBJ2-7
V gene: TRBV25-1
D gene: TRBD1
CDR3 protein: CASSELDRVTTYEQYF
CDR3 DNA: TGTGCCAGCAGTGAACTCGACAGGGTTACAACCTACGAGCAGTACTTC

J gene: TRBJ2-3
V gene: TRBV6-4
D gene: -
CDR3 protein: CASSERATDTQYF
CDR3 DNA: TGTGCCAGCAGTGAACGTGCGACAGATACGCAGTATTTT

J gene: TRBJ1-3
V gene: TRBV5-1
D gene: -
CDR3 protein: CASSAGAPGNTIYF
CDR3 DNA: TGCGCCAGCAGCGCTGGGGCCCCCGGAAACACCATATATTTT

J gene: TRBJ1-2
V gene: TRBV5-1
D gene: TRBD1
CDR3 protein: CASSRGTGESGYTF
CDR3 DNA: TGCGCCAGCAGCCGCGGAACAGGGGAATCTGGCTACACCTTC